This T cell receptor (beta chain) is drawn from a study of early T cells in non-severe SARS-CoV-2 infection. The study's findings and limits: There was a bias toward anti-spike CD8 responses in VDJdb matching, which missed private and CD4 specificities.

MiXCR, run by TCRdb on the 5' RACE reads, gives a single entry per CDR3 protein. The sample yields 68,000 or so distinct CDR3 sequences, approximately 13% seen once. At least ten counts were recorded for this clonotype. Its antigen is unknown. The CDR3 extends over 16 amino acids. Germline CDR1 SGHRS, CDR2 YFSETQ. V shed 4 bases and J shed 5 bases, with 21 bases lying between them. Material: whole blood. V usage is TRBV5-1 and J usage is TRBJ2-5, with TRBD1 as a possible D gene (5 bases). This receptor was obtained from an adult who was a healthcare worker with PCR-confirmed SARS-CoV-2 infection or an uninfected control (not recorded which). Written as DNA, the CDR3 is TGCGCCAGCAGCGAGAGGCCGGCAGGGAATAAGGAGACCCAGTACTTC. It encodes CASSERPAGNKETQYF.